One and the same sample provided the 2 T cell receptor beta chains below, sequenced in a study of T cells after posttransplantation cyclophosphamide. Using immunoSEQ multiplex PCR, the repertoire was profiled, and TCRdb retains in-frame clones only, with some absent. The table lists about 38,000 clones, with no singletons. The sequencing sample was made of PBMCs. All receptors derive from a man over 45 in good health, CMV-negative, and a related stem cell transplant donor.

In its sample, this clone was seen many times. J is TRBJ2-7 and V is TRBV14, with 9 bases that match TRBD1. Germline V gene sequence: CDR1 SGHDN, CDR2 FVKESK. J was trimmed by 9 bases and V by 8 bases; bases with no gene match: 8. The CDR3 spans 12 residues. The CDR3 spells CASGTGFRRQYF. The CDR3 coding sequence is TGTGCCAGCGGGACAGGGTTTAGGAGGCAGTACTTC.

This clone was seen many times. CDR3 nucleotide sequence: TGTGCCAGCAGCGGATACAGGGGGCTTGGCTACACCTTC. This codes for CASSGYRGLGYTF. The J gene is TRBJ1-2, the V gene TRBV9, with 9 bases aligning to TRBD1. The germline CDR1 and CDR2 sequences are SGDLS and YYNGEE. Unmatched junction bases numbered 4, after V lost 3 bases and J lost 7 bases. The CDR3 totals 13 residues.